Below are 14 T cell receptor beta chains sequenced from a single sample in a study of cytomegalovirus exposure and HLA in healthy donors (dated by TCRdb to the late 2010s). Library preparation used the immunoSEQ multiplex PCR assay. For the multiplex PCR, a mixture combining 60 forward primers for TCR Vbeta segments and 13 reverse primers for TCR Jbeta segments was used. As stored in TCRdb, this immuneACCESS dataset retains in-frame rearrangements with V and J assigned. A fraction of the clones does not appear; measured against another copy, unresolved V genes explain less than half of the discrepancy, and the remainder lacks a known reason. This sample lists approximately 88,000 clones; under 80% were detected once. The ten largest clones take up around 6.6% of the sample. Material: PBMCs. The source of these receptors is a middle-aged man in good health and CMV-seropositive.

The chain links TRBV5-1 to TRBJ1-4; 7 bases fit TRBD1. The germline V gene has CDR1 SGHRS and CDR2 YFSETQ. V dropped 4 bases and J dropped 6; count of bases not matched to a gene: 6. The CDR3 is 14 amino acids. CDR3 DNA sequence: TGCGCCAGCAGCCCGAGACAGGGTGATGAAAAACTGTTTTTT. Encoded protein: CASSPRQGDEKLFF.

The chain has TRBV9 and TRBJ2-6; 8 bases match TRBD1. The V and J ends lost 6 bases and 2 bases, in that order; junction bases with no gene match: 10. The CDR3 totals 17 residues. Germline V gene data show CDR1 as SGDLS and CDR2 as YYNGEE. The CDR3 DNA reads TGTGCCAGCACCGCCTACAGGGGGTTCGCTGGGGCCAACGTCCTGACTTTC. Amino acid sequence: CASTAYRGFAGANVLTF.

CDR3 loop: CASSQEGVGNQPQHF. The DNA for the CDR3 is TGTGCCAGCAGCCAAGAGGGGGTGGGCAATCAGCCCCAGCATTTT. J is TRBJ1-5 and V is TRBV16; D might be TRBD1 (6 bases). This CDR3 has 15 amino acids. V gave up 2 bases and J gave up 2 bases, with 10 bases separating them. Germline CDR1 KGHSY, CDR2 FQNENV. The entire variable domain, with the rest obtained from reference TRBV16 and TRBJ1-5, is as follows: GEEVAQTPKHLVRGEGQKAKLYCAPIKGHSYVFWYQQVLKNEFKFLISFQNENVFDETGMPKERFSAKCLPNSPCSLEIQATKLEDSAVYFCASSQEGVGNQPQHFGDGTRLSIL.

The chain recombines TRBV2 with TRBJ2-5; TRBD1 is a possible D gene (8 bases). Trimming removed 4 bases from V and 5 bases from J, with 20 bases in between. The CDR3 length is 16 residues. The germline gives CDR1 SNHLY, CDR2 FYNNEI. The CDR3 loop reads CASSVGGQGALETQYF. The CDR3 DNA sequence: TGTGCCAGCAGTGTCGGGGGGCAGGGGGCCTTGGAGACCCAGTACTTC.

The rearrangement joins TRBV6-5 to TRBJ2-5; D gene unclear. Germline V gives CDR1 MNHEY, CDR2 SVGAGI. Trimming removed 5 bases at V and 5 bases at J, with 12 bases between. This CDR3 has 13 amino acids. CDR3 protein: CASSESLPETQYF. Here the CDR3 DNA reads TGTGCCAGCAGTGAAAGCCTACCGGAGACCCAGTACTTC.

The chain uses TRBV7-9 and TRBJ1-2; a weak D match, TRBD1 (6 bases). Trimming cost V 1 base and J 3 bases, with 12 bases left between them. Germline-derived CDR1 and CDR2 are SEHNR and FQNEAQ (reference sequence). The CDR3 totals 15 residues. This CDR3 is CASSLVQGFDYGYTF. The CDR3 coding sequence is TGTGCCAGCAGCTTAGTACAGGGTTTTGACTATGGCTACACCTTC.

The chain recombines TRBV10-3 with TRBJ2-5; 8 bases are a match to TRBD2. This CDR3 region has 15 residues. V trimming: 6 bases; J trimming: 5 bases; junction bases outside the gene matches: 11. Germline V lookup: CDR1 ENHRY, CDR2 SYGVKD. The chain's CDR3 is CAISQNAASGETQYF. The CDR3 coding sequence is TGTGCCATCAGCCAGAACGCGGCTAGCGGGGAGACCCAGTACTTC.

V usage is TRBV19 and J usage is TRBJ1-1, with TRBD1 as a possible D gene (6 bases). The CDR3 totals 13 residues. The V end lost 7 bases, the J end lost 6 bases, and 15 bases lay between the germline ends. Per the germline V gene, CDR1 is LNHDA and CDR2 is SQIVND (reference sequence). The CDR3 loop is CASTRYREPEAFF. The CDR3 nucleotides are TGTGCCAGTACCCGATACAGGGAACCTGAAGCTTTCTTT.

The V call is TRBV19, the J call TRBJ1-2, with D uncertain. In germline, CDR1 is LNHDA, CDR2 SQIVND (reference sequence). V gave up 6 bases and J gave up 5 bases, with 7 bases separating them. This CDR3 contains 11 residues. This CDR3 reads CASSQNYGYTF. For the CDR3, the DNA is TGTGCCAGTAGCCAAAATTATGGCTACACCTTC.

Turning to this clone: The junction departs from the called germline gene at one end, perhaps through a read error. This chain joins TRBV10-3 and TRBJ1-2, with D unclear. The CDR3 contains 13 residues. Germline loops: CDR1 ENHRY, CDR2 SYGVKD. In DNA, the CDR3 is TGTGCCATCAGCGAGTCAGGACTCTATGGCTACACCTTC. Its translation is CAISESGLYGYTF.

The J gene is TRBJ1-4, the V gene TRBV10-3; 10 nucleotides line up with TRBD1. There are 14 residues in the CDR3. Trimming cost V 6 bases and J 10 bases; bases outside gene matches: 8. Germline CDR1 and CDR2: ENHRY and SYGVKD. The CDR3 DNA follows: TGTGCCATCAGCTCTGACAGGGGGCTGGTAAAACTGTTTTTT. It encodes CAISSDRGLVKLFF.

The chain couples TRBV27 to TRBJ2-1; D may be TRBD1 (6 bases). Germline-derived CDR1 and CDR2 are MNHEY and SMNVEV (reference sequence). The CDR3 extends over 15 amino acids. Trimming left V 8 bases short and J 7 bases short, with 21 bases between. CDR3 DNA sequence: TGTGCCAGCTCAGGGGAACAGGGAATCGGGAATGAGCAGTTCTTC. Its translation: CASSGEQGIGNEQFF.

The chain carries TRBV19 and TRBJ2-7; TRBD1 is a possible D gene (6 bases). CDR3 length: 15 amino acids. V gave up 5 bases and J gave up 4 bases, with 18 bases separating them. The germline V gene has CDR1 LNHDA and CDR2 SQIVND (reference sequence). CDR3: CASSAAGTRGYEQYF. The CDR3 coding sequence is TGTGCCAGTAGTGCCGCCGGGACAAGAGGATACGAGCAGTACTTC.

This clone was detected once. The gene calls are TRBV6-6 and TRBJ2-1, with D perhaps matching TRBD2 (6 bases). CDR3 length equals 11 residues. V was trimmed by 7 bases and J by 15 bases, leaving 16 bases between them. Looked up from germline, CDR1 is MNHNY and CDR2 is SVGAGI (reference sequence). The CDR3 protein is CASIRAGQGFF. The CDR3 nucleotides are TGTGCCAGCATAAGGGCGGGGCAGGGGTTCTTC.